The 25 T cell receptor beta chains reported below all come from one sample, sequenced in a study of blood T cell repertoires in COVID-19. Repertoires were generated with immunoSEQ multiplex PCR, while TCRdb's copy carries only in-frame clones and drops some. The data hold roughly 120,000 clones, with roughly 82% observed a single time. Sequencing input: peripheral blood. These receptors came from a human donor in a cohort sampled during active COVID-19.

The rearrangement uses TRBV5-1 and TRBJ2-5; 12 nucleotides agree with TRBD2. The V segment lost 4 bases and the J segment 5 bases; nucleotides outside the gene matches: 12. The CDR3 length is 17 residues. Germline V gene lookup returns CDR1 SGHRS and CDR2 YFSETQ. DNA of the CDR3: TGCGCCAGCAGCCCGGGACTAGCGGGCCCCCTTGGGGAGACCCAGTACTTC. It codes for CASSPGLAGPLGETQYF. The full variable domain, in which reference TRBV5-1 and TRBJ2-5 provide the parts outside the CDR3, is KAGVTQTPRYLIKTRGQQVTLSCSPISGHRSVSWYQQTPGQGLQFLFEYFSETQRNKGNFPGRFSGRQFSNSRSEMNVSTLELGDSALYLCASSPGLAGPLGETQYFGPGTRLLVL.

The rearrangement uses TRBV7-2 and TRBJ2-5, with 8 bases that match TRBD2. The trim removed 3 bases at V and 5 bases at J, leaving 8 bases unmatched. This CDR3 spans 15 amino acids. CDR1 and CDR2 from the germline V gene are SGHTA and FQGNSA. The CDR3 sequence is CASSFSPAGAETQYF. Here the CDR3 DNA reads TGTGCCAGCAGCTTCTCCCCAGCGGGGGCCGAGACCCAGTACTTC.

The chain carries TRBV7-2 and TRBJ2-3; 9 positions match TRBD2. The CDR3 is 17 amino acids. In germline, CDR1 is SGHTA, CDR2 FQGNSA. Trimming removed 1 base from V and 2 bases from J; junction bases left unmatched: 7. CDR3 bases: TGTGCCAGCAGCTTAGGGCCGCGGGGGGGAGTCACAGATACGCAGTATTTT. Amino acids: CASSLGPRGGVTDTQYF.

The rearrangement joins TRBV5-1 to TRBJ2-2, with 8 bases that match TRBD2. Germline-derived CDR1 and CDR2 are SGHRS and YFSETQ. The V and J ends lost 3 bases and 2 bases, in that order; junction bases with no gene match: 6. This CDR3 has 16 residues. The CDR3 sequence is CASSSIAGTNTGELFF. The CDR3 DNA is TGCGCCAGCAGCTCCATAGCGGGGACAAACACCGGGGAGCTGTTTTTT.

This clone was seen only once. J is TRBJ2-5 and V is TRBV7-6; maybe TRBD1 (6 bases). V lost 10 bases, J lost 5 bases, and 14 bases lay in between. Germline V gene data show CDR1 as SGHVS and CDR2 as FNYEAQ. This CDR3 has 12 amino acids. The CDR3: CATQGSGETQYF. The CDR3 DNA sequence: TGTGCCACCCAGGGGAGTGGGGAGACCCAGTACTTC.

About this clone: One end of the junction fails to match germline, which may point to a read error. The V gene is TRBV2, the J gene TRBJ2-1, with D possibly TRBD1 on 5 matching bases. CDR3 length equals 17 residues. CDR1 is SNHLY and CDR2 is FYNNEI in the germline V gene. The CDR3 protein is CASREASRVTNYNEQFF. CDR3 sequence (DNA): TGTGCCAGCAGAGAAGCCTCCAGGGTTACCAACTACAATGAGCAGTTCTTC.

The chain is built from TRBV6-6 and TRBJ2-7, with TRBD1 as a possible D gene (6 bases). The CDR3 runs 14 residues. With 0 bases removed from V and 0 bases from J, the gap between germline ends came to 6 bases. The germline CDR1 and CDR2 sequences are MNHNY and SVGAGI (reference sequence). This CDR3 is CASSYSRGSYEQYF. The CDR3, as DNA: TGTGCCAGCAGTTACTCCAGGGGCTCCTACGAGCAGTACTTC.

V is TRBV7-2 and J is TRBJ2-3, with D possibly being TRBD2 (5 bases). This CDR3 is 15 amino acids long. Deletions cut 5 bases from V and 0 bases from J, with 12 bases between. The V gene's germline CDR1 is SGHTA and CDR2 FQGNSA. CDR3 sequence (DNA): TGTGCCAGCAGCCTTCGGGAAGGAAGCACAGATACGCAGTATTTT. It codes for CASSLREGSTDTQYF.

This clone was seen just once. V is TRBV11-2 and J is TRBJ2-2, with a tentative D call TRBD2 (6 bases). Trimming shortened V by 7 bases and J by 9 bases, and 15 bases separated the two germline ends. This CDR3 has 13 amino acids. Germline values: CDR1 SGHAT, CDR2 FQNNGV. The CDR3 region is CASTSGLQRELFF. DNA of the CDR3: TGTGCCAGCACTTCGGGACTTCAGCGGGAGCTGTTTTTT.

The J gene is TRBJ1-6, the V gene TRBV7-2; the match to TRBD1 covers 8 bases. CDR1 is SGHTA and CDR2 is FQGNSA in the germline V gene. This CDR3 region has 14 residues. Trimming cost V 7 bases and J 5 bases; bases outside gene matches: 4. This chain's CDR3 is CASIGQGNNSPLHF. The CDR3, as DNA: TGTGCCAGCATCGGACAGGGCAATAATTCACCCCTCCACTTT.

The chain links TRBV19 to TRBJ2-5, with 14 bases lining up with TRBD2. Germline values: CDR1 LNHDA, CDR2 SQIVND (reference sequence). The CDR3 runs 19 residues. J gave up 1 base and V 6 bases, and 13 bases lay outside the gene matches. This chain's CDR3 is CASSRRAGTSGGLQETQYF. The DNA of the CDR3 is TGTGCCAGTAGCCGCAGAGCCGGGACTAGCGGGGGCCTCCAAGAGACCCAGTACTTC. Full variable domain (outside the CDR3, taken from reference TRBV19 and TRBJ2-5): DGGITQSPKYLFRKEGQNVTLSCEQNLNHDAMYWYRQDPGQGLRLIYYSQIVNDFQKGDIAEGYSVSREKKESFPLTVTSAQKNPTAFYLCASSRRAGTSGGLQETQYFGPGTRLLVL.

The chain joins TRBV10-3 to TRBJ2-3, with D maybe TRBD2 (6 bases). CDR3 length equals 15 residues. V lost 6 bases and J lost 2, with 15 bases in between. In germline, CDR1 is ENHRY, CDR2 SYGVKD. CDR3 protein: CAIRGEVAATDTQYF. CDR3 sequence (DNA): TGTGCCATCAGGGGGGAGGTAGCGGCCACAGATACGCAGTATTTT.

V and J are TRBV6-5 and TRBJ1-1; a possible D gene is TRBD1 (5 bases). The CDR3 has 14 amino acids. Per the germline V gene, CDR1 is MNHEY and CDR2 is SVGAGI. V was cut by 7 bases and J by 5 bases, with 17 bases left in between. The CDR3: CASTDGHGGTEAFF. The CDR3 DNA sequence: TGTGCCAGCACGGACGGCCACGGGGGGACTGAAGCTTTCTTT.

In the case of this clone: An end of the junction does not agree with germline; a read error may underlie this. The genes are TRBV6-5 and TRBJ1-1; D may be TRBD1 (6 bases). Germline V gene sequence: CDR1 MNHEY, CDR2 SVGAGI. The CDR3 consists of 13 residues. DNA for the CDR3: TGTGCCAGCAGTTACGGTATTGAGGGGGGGGTTCTCTTT. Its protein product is CASSYGIEGGVLF.

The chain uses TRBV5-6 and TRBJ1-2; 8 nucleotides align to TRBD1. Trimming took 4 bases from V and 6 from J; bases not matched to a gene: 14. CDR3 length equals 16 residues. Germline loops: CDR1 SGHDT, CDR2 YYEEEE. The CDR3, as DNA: TGTGCCAGCAGCCCTGTATGGGACAGGAGTGGTCATGGCTACACCTTC. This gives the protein CASSPVWDRSGHGYTF.

The chain's CDR3 is CASRTQGSYEQYF. In nucleotides, the CDR3 is TGCGCCAGCAGAACACAGGGGAGCTACGAGCAGTACTTC. V is TRBV10-2 and J is TRBJ2-7; 7 bases are shared with TRBD1. Germline trimming cut 6 bases from V and 3 bases from J; bases unmatched to any gene: 5. The germline CDR1 and CDR2 sequences are WSHSY and SAAADI. The CDR3 contains 13 residues.

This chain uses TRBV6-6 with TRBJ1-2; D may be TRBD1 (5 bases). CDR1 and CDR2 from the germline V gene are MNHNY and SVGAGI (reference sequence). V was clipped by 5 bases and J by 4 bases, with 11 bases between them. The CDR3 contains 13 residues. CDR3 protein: CASSRGLSYGYTF. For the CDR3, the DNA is TGTGCCAGCAGTAGGGGTCTGAGCTATGGCTACACCTTC.

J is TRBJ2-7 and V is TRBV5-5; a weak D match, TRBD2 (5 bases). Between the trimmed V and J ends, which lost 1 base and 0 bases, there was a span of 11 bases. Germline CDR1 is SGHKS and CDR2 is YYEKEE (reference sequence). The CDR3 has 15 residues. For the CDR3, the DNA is TGTGCCAGCAGCTTGACCTTAGGGAGCTCCTACGAGCAGTACTTC. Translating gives CASSLTLGSSYEQYF.

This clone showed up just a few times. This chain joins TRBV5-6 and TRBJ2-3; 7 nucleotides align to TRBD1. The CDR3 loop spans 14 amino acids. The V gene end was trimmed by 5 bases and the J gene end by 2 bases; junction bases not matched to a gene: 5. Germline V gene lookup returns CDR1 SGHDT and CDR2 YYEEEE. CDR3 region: CASSYDRVTDTQYF. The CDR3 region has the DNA TGTGCCAGCAGTTATGACAGGGTCACAGATACGCAGTATTTT.

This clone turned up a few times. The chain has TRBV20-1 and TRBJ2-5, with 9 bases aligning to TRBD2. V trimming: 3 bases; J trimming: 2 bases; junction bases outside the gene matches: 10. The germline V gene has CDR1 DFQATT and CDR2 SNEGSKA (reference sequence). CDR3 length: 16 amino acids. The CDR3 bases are TGCAGTGCTAGTGATCAGACTAGCGGTTCTCAAGAGACCCAGTACTTC. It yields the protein CSASDQTSGSQETQYF.

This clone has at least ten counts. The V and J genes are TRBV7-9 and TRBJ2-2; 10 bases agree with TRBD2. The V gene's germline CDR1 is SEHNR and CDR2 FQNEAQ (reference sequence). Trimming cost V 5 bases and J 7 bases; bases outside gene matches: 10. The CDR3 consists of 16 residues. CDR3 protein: CASSPTAGGPIGELFF. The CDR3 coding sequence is TGTGCCAGCAGCCCCACAGCGGGGGGGCCGATCGGGGAGCTGTTTTTT.

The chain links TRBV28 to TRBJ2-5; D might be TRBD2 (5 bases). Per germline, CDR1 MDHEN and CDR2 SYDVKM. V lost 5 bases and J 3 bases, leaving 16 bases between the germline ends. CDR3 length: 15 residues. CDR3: CASSPPRREKETQYF. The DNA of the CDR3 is TGTGCCAGCAGTCCCCCACGAAGGGAGAAAGAGACCCAGTACTTC.

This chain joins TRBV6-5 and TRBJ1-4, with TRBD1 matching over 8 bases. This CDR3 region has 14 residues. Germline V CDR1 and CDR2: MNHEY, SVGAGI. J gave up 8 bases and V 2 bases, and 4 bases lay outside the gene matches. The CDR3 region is CASSYGQGKEKLFF. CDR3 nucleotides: TGTGCCAGCAGTTACGGACAGGGCAAGGAAAAACTGTTTTTT.

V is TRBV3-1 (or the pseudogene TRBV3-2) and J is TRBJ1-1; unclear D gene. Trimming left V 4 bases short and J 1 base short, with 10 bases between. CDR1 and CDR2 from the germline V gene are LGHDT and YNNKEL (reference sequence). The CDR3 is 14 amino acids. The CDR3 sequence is CASSPSTANTEAFF. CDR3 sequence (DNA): TGTGCCAGCAGCCCATCAACAGCGAACACTGAAGCTTTCTTT.

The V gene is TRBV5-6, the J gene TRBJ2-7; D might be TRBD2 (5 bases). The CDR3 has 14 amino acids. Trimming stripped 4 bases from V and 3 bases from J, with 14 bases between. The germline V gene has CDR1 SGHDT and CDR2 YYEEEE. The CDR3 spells CASSPPSGVYEQYF. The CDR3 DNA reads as TGTGCCAGCAGCCCCCCATCCGGGGTCTACGAGCAGTACTTC.